This T cell receptor (beta chain) was identified in a study of blood T cell repertoires in COVID-19. The wider study: Samples taken during acute and convalescent COVID-19 were collected in the United States, Italy and Spain.

In the source study's methods: The authors estimated nucleated cell counts from reference gene primer amplification. Generated by immunoSEQ multiplex PCR, the TCRdb table keeps only in-frame clones and is missing some. V, J and clone size derive from that table, while D and trimming were established from the DNA sequence. The sample has about 480,000 clones; around nine tenths are singletons. Per the germline V gene, CDR1 is KGHDR and CDR2 is SFDVKD. J was trimmed by 3 bases and V by 5 bases; bases with no gene match: 6. CDR3 length: 15 residues. Everyone who took part was roughly 18 to 89 years old, and they came from about two dozen US areas. Before being deemed recovered, Cohort 3 donors had two negative PCRs, clearance, or symptom resolution.

This clonotype was obtained from a woman in her 40s who had recovered from COVID-19. The sample was PBMCs or T cells enriched from blood (not recorded which). The chain carries TRBV24-1 and TRBJ2-1; the match to TRBD1 covers 7 bases. The CDR3 nucleotides read TGTGCCACCAGTGGTATCCGGGACAGCTACAATGAGCAGTTCTTC. As protein: CATSGIRDSYNEQFF.